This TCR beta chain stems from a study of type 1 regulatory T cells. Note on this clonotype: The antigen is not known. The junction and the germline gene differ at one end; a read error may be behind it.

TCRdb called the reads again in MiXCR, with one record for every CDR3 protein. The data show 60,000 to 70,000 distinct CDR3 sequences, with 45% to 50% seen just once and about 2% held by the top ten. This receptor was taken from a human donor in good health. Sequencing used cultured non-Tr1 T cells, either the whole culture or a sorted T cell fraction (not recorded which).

The CDR3 is CSIDREPFF. The DNA for the CDR3 is TGCAGTATTGACCGGGAGCCGTTCTTC. The J gene is TRBJ2-1, the V gene TRBV29-1, with D possibly matching TRBD2 (6 bases). This CDR3 comprises 9 residues. Per germline, CDR1 SQVTM and CDR2 ANQGSEA.